This T cell receptor beta chain was found in a study of neurological immune-mediated disorders. There were 800,000 to 1,000,000 CD4+ or CD8+ T cells used in the sorted libraries. This clonotype was seen at least ten times. Per the germline V gene, CDR1 is LGHDT and CDR2 is YNNKEL (reference sequence). V lost 2 bases, J lost 6 bases, and 7 bases stayed unmatched. This CDR3 is 15 amino acids long. Template-switch 5'RACE cDNA synthesis added a 10-nucleotide unique molecular identifier. TCRdb independently ran MiXCR on the 5' RACE reads; one entry per CDR3 protein. The data show roughly 39,000 distinct CDR3 sequences, with more than 4.5% seen just once and 9% held by the top ten.

The sequenced material came from CD4+ T cells from blood. This receptor was obtained from a young man in good health. The chain uses TRBV3-1 and TRBJ2-5, with 9 bases fitting TRBD1. The CDR3 sequence: CASSQTTGGIQTQYF. The CDR3, as DNA: TGTGCCAGCAGCCAAACGACAGGGGGGATCCAGACCCAGTACTTC.